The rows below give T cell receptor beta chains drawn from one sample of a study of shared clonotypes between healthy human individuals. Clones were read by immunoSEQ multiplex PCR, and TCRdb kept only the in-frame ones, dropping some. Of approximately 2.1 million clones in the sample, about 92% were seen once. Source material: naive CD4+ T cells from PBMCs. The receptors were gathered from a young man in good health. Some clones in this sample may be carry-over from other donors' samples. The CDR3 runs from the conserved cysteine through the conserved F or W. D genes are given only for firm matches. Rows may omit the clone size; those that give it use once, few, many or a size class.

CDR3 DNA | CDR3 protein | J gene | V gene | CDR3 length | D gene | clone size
TGTGCCGTAGGGCCCTCCGGCAGTGAGCAGTTCTTC | CAVGPSGSEQFF | TRBJ2-1 | TRBV30 | 12 | . | once
TGTGCCAGCAGACCTAGCGGGATGAATGAGCAGTTCTTC | CASRPSGMNEQFF | TRBJ2-1 | TRBV7-8 | 13 | TRBD2 | .
TGTGCCAGCAGTTCCAGGGGTGAAAAACTGTTTTTT | CASSSRGEKLFF | TRBJ1-4 | TRBV27 | 12 | . | .
TGTGCCTGGAGTGTTGGGGGCGTTTCTGAAAAACTGTTTTTT | CAWSVGGVSEKLFF | TRBJ1-4 | TRBV30 | 14 | . | .
TGTGCCAGCAGCAAAGCGCTTCACTACGAGCAGTACTTC | CASSKALHYEQYF | TRBJ2-7 | TRBV21-1 | 13 | . | .
TGTGCCAGCAGTTTACCGGGACAGCAAGAGACCCAGTACTTC | CASSLPGQQETQYF | TRBJ2-5 | TRBV28 | 14 | TRBD1 | .
TGTGCCAGCAGCTTTAGGGCCTCTCACAATGAGCAGTTCTTC | CASSFRASHNEQFF | TRBJ2-1 | TRBV5-6 | 14 | . | .
TGTGCCAGCAGCTTCGCGGGGGAAGAGACCCAGTACTTC | CASSFAGEETQYF | TRBJ2-5 | TRBV11-2 | 13 | TRBD2 | once
TGTGCCAGCAGCGGACGGACAGGGCACGGCACCGGGGAGCTGTTTTTT | CASSGRTGHGTGELFF | TRBJ2-2 | TRBV7-6 | 16 | TRBD1 | .
TGTGCCAGCAGCCCCAAGGAGCGGATGGTCTACAATGAGCAGTTCTTC | CASSPKERMVYNEQFF | TRBJ2-1 | TRBV7-2 | 16 | . | .
TGTGCCATCAGGCAGGGTAGCAATCAGCCCCAGCATTTT | CAIRQGSNQPQHF | TRBJ1-5 | TRBV10-3 | 13 | . | .
TGTGCCAGCAGCTTAGGGGTGAACAATGGCTACACCTTC | CASSLGVNNGYTF | TRBJ1-2 | TRBV7-9 | 13 | . | .
TGCGCCAGCAGCTTGCAAGGGACCTACAATGAGCAGTTCTTC | CASSLQGTYNEQFF | TRBJ2-1 | TRBV5-1 | 14 | . | .
TGTGCCAGCAGCTTAGCAAGGAGCGGCGGGAGGGCCTACGAGCAGTACTTC | CASSLARSGGRAYEQYF | TRBJ2-7 | TRBV11-2 | 17 | TRBD2 | .
TGTGCCTGGAGGAGGAACAACGAGCAGTACTTC | CAWRRNNEQYF | TRBJ2-7 | TRBV30 | 11 | . | .
TGTGCCACCAGAAGCGGTCCGGGAGGGTATTACGAGCAGTACTTC | CATRSGPGGYYEQYF | TRBJ2-7 | TRBV15 | 15 | TRBD2 | .
TGTGCCAGCCCTCCCGGGGGCGGCGACTATGGCTACACCTTC | CASPPGGGDYGYTF | TRBJ1-2 | TRBV27 | 14 | . | .
TGTGCCAGCAGCTTTTTCGGGGGTAGCGGGAGAACAGATACGCAGTATTTT | CASSFFGGSGRTDTQYF | TRBJ2-3 | TRBV7-3 | 17 | TRBD2 | .
TGTGCCATCAGTGCTGTGGCGCTTTTTGATGGCGAGCAGTACTTC | CAISAVALFDGEQYF | TRBJ2-7 | TRBV10-3 | 15 | . | .
TGTGCCAGCAGCCGGGTGGGCGCTGAAGCTTTCTTT | CASSRVGAEAFF | TRBJ1-1 | TRBV6-5 | 12 | . | .
TGCAATGCTAGAGAAAACACTGAAGCTTTCTTT | CNARENTEAFF | TRBJ1-1 | TRBV20-1 | 11 | . | .
TGTGCCAGCAGCTTAGAGTCTAGCGGGAGTGAGGTCTTC | CASSLESSGSEVF | TRBJ2-1 | TRBV7-2 | 13 | TRBD2 | once
TGTGCCAGCTCACCACTGGACAGCTATGGCTACACCTTC | CASSPLDSYGYTF | TRBJ1-2 | TRBV18 | 13 | . | .
TGTGCCAGCAGCCCGCGAGGGAGCACTGAAGCTTTCTTT | CASSPRGSTEAFF | TRBJ1-1 | TRBV6-5 | 13 | . | .
TGCGCCAGCAGCTTGGTTGGCAGGGATGGCGAGCAGTACTTC | CASSLVGRDGEQYF | TRBJ2-7 | TRBV5-1 | 14 | . | once
TGTGCCAGCAGCAACGGACTAGTATTGGGCGAGCAGTACTTC | CASSNGLVLGEQYF | TRBJ2-7 | TRBV5-4 | 14 | TRBD2 | .
TGCGCCAGCGACCCGTCCCCCGGGACAGGTTCTGCGGGTACGCAGTATTTT | CASDPSPGTGSAGTQYF | TRBJ2-3 | TRBV5-1 | 17 | TRBD1 | .
TGCGCCAGCAGCCCCGGGACAGGGGGCCACAGGAGTTACTTC | CASSPGTGGHRSYF | TRBJ2-7 | TRBV5-1 | 14 | TRBD1 | once
TGTGCCAGCAGCCACTTACAGAGGTGGACTGAAGCTTTCTTT | CASSHLQRWTEAFF | TRBJ1-1 | TRBV4-2 | 14 | . | .
TGTGCCAGCAGTCTAGGGAGCTCCTACGAGCAGTACTTC | CASSLGSSYEQYF | TRBJ2-7 | TRBV28 | 13 | . | .
TGCAGCGTTTCCCCTGAGACCCCGGACAATGAGCAGTTCTTC | CSVSPETPDNEQFF | TRBJ2-1 | TRBV29-1 | 14 | . | once